The subject of this entry is one T cell receptor beta chain. These data originate in a study of shared T cell receptors in the human thymus. The method was immunoSEQ multiplex PCR; TCRdb's version includes in-frame clones alone and lacks a portion of them. The sample includes 650,000 to 950,000 clones, roughly 88% of them seen just once. V trimming: 0 bases; J trimming: 6 bases; junction bases outside the gene matches: 12. The length of the CDR3 is 19 residues. Per germline, CDR1 LGHNA and CDR2 YSLEER. In addition, the sample was reused for a study of human thymus T cells. That report adds: The people who donated were healthy Finnish babies having corrective surgery for congenital heart defects. Resections that were taken during corrective heart surgery supplied the thymus tissue. Apparent bias marked the V and J gene usage of thymic and blood repertoires. Unrelated people showed highly overlapping thymic repertoires, related research reported.

The receptor's source is a girl in the first two years of life with a congenital heart defect. The chain combines TRBV4-3 with TRBJ2-2; 11 nucleotides agree with TRBD2. Material: thymocytes. The CDR3 sequence is CASSQDTSGGPFGAGELFF. As DNA, the CDR3 is TGCGCCAGCAGCCAAGATACTAGCGGGGGCCCGTTTGGAGCCGGGGAGCTGTTTTTT.